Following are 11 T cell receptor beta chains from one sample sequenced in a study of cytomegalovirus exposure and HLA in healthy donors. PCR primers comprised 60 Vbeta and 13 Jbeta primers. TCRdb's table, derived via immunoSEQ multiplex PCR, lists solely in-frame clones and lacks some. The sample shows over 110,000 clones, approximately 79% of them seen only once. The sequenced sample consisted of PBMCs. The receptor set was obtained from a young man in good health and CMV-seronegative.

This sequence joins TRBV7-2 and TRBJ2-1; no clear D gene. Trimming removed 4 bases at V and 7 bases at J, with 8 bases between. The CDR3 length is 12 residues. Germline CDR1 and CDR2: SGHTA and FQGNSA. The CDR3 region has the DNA TGTGCCAGCAGCTACTCACGGAATGAGCAGTTCTTC. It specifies CASSYSRNEQFF.

The CDR3 loop reads CASSSYRGGAYEQYF. CDR3 DNA: TGTGCCAGTAGTTCCTACAGGGGGGGAGCCTACGAGCAGTACTTC. The V call is TRBV19, the J call TRBJ2-7, with a tentative D call TRBD1 (8 bases). The V gene's germline CDR1 is LNHDA and CDR2 SQIVND (reference sequence). The CDR3 totals 15 residues. Trimming removed 5 bases from V and 2 bases from J, with 16 bases in between.

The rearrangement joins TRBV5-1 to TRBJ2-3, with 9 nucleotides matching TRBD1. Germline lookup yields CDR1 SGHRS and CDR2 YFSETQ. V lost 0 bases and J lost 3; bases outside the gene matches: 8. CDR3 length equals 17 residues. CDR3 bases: TGCGCCAGCAGCTTGGCGAAGGACAGGGGATCAACAGATACGCAGTATTTT. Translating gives CASSLAKDRGSTDTQYF.

The CDR3 coding sequence is TGCGCCAGCAGCTACTACGAAGAGCAGTACTTC. Translation: CASSYYEEQYF. V and J are TRBV5-1 and TRBJ2-7; D is ambiguous. CDR1 is SGHRS and CDR2 is YFSETQ in the germline V gene. The germline V and J ends were trimmed by 3 bases and 7 bases, with 8 bases remaining between them. The CDR3 loop spans 11 amino acids.

The CDR3 DNA reads as TGTGCCAGCAGCTCCCGAACCGGGGTGTGGGCTTTCTTT. This codes for CASSSRTGVWAFF. The V gene is TRBV7-9, the J gene TRBJ1-1; D remains unclear. V was trimmed by 4 bases and J by 11 bases, leaving 17 bases between them. This CDR3 has 13 residues. CDR1 is SEHNR, CDR2 FQNEAQ, per germline (reference sequence).

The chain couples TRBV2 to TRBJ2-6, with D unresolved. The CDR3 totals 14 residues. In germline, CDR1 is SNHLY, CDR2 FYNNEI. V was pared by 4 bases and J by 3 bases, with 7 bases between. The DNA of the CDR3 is TGTGCCAGCAGTGCTCTTCGTGGGGCCAACGTCCTGACTTTC. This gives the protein CASSALRGANVLTF.

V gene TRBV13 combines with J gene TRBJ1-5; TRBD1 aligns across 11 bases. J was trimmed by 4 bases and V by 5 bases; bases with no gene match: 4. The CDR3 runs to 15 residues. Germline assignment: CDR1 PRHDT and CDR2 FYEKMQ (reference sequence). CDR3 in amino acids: CASSPGQGVNQPQHF. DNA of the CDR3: TGTGCCAGCAGCCCGGGACAGGGGGTAAATCAGCCCCAGCATTTT.

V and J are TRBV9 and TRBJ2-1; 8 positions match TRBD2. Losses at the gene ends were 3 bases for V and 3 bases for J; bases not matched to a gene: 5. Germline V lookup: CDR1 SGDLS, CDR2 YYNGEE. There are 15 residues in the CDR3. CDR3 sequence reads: CASSARGGGYNEQFF. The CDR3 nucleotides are TGTGCCAGCAGCGCCCGGGGGGGCGGCTACAATGAGCAGTTCTTC. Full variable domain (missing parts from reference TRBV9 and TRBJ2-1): DSGVTQTPKHLITATGQRVTLRCSPRSGDLSVYWYQQSLDQGLQFLIQYYNGEERAKGNILERFSAQQFPDLHSELNLSSLELGDSALYFCASSARGGGYNEQFFGPGTRLTVL.

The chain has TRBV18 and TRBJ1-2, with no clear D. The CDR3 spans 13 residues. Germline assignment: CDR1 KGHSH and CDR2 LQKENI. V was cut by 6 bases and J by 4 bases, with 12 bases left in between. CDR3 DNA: TGTGCCAGCTCCCTCGGACTCAGCTATGGCTACACCTTC. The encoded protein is CASSLGLSYGYTF. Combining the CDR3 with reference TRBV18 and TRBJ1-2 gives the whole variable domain NAGVMQNPRHLVRRRGQEARLRCSPMKGHSHVYWYRQLPEEGLKFMVYLQKENIIDESGMPKERFSAEFPKEGPSILRIQQVVRGDSAAYFCASSLGLSYGYTFGSGTRLTVV.

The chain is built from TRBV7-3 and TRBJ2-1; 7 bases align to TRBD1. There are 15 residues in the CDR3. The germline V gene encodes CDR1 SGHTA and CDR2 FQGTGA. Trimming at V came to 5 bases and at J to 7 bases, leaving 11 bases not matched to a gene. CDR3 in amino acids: CASSETGQWFNEQFF. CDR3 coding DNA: TGTGCCAGCAGCGAAACGGGACAGTGGTTTAATGAGCAGTTCTTC. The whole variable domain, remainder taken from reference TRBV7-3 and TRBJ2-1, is GAGVSQTPSNKVTEKGKYVELRCDPISGHTALYWYRQSLGQGPEFLIYFQGTGAADDSGLPNDRFFAVRPEGSVSTLKIQRTERGDSAVYLCASSETGQWFNEQFFGPGTRLTVL.

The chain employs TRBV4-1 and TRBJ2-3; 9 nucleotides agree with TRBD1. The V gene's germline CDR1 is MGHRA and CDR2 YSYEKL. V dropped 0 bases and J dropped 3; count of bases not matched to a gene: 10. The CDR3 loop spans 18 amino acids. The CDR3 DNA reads TGCGCCAGCAGCCAAGAGGGACCCCCGGACAGGGGAACAGATACGCAGTATTTT. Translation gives CASSQEGPPDRGTDTQYF.